Detailed here is one T cell receptor (beta chain). Its antigen remains unidentified. The input lacks base qualities; no much larger clone sits a single base away. The sample comes from a study of blood T cell repertoires in COVID-19 (TCRdb year 2020). Context from the whole study: Samples covering the acute and convalescent phases of COVID-19 were provided by collaborators in the United States, Italy and Spain. The sample metadata nearly always contained a de-identified subject ID, COVID-19 status, age in years and sex. Where HLA class I and class II types were available, the types were taken from metadata supplied by the sample provider, not from assay-based typing. The prospective study material was composed of cDNA or gDNA derived from T cells, B-cell-depleted T cells, or PBMCs. Subjects who had been exposed to COVID-19, were actively infected with it, or had recovered from it provided the deeply sampled blood TCRbeta repertoires that made up the dataset. Samples came from the ongoing ImmuneRACE study (first 160 participants) plus 1,254 subjects from 6 global collaborators. The repertoires were released in a freely available public database meant as a resource for research on the immune response to SARS-CoV-2. The investigation overall reported the following: How much clinical and demographic metadata was included differed by source and by participant, and the metadata was provided uncurated.

V is reduced by 0 bases and J by 6 bases, leaving a spacing of 10 bases between them. From a lookup of the germline V gene, CDR1 and CDR2 are SGHDT and YYEEEE. From the cysteine through the phenylalanine, the CDR3 covers 13 amino acids. The retained sequence is limited to the CDR3, 39 bases, with the frame set at the first base. The collaborating institutions used their own protocols to collect whole blood in K2EDTA tubes. For TCRbeta analysis, collaborators shipped samples in one of three forms: frozen whole blood, isolated PBMCs, or DNA extracted from either of those sample types. TCRbeta CDR3 regions were amplified from genomic DNA using the immunoSEQ Assay, a bias-controlled multiplex PCR. On the study's bioinformatics: Within the assay, amplification of reference gene primers was used to estimate how many nucleated cells each sample contained. To quantify the absolute abundance of each unique TCRbeta CDR3 rearrangement, sequence reads were collapsed and filtered. Productive Simpson clonality was computed per sample as the square root of Simpson's diversity index over productive rearrangements. The source is immuneACCESS, and TCRdb retained only in-frame sequences with V and J called. Part of the clones is not carried over; for the studies checked, unresolved V genes explain less than half of this, and the remainder is unexplained. V, J and clone size are those of that table, while D and trimming were read from the DNA. This sample gives 100,000 to 150,000 clones in total; around nine tenths of them show up just once. Approximately 2% of the sample goes to the ten largest clones.

The receptor comes from a woman aged 45-60 years with acute or convalescent COVID-19. Recombination joined TRBV5-6 with TRBJ2-7, with TRBD1 perhaps the D gene, on 5 matching bases. The sequencing sample was made of peripheral blood. The nucleotide sequence reads TGTGCCAGCAGCTTGGATATGGGGCTCGAGCAGTACTTC. Its translation reads: CASSLDMGLEQYF. The CDR3 plus the reference TRBV5-6 and TRBJ2-7 genes for the other parts give the full variable domain: DAGVTQSPTHLIKTRGQQVTLRCSPKSGHDTVSWYQQALGQGPQFIFQYYEEEERQRGNFPDRFSGHQFPNYSSELNVNALLLGDSALYLCASSLDMGLEQYFGPGTRLTVT.